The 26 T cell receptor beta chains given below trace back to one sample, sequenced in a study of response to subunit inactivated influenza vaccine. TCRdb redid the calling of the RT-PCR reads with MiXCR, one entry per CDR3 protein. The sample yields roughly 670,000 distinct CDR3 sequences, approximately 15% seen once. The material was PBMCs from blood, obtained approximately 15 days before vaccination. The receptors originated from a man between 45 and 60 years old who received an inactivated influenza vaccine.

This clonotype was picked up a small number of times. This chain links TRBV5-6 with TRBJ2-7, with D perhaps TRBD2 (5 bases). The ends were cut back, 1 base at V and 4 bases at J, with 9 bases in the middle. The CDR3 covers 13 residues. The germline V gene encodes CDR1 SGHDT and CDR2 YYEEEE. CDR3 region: CASSLWLAYEQYF. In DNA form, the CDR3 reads TGTGCCAGCAGCTTGTGGCTAGCTTACGAGCAGTACTTC.

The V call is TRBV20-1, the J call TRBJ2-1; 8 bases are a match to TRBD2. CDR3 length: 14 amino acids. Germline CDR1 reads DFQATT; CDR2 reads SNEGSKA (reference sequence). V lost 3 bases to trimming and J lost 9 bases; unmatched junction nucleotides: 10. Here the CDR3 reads CSARSGRSVSEQFF. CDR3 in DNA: TGCAGTGCTAGGAGCGGGAGATCTGTTAGTGAGCAGTTCTTC.

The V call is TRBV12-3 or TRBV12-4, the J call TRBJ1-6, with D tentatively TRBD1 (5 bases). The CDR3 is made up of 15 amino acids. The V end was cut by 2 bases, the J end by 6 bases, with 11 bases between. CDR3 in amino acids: CASSLQWGGNSPLHF. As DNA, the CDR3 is TGTGCCAGCAGTTTACAGTGGGGGGGTAATTCACCCCTCCACTTT.

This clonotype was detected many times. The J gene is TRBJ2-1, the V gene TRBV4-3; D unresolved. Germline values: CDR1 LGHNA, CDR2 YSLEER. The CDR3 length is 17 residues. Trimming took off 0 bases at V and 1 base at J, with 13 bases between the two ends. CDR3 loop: CASSQEPRKWSYNEQFF. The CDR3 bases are TGCGCCAGCAGCCAAGAACCGAGGAAGTGGTCCTACAATGAGCAGTTCTTC.

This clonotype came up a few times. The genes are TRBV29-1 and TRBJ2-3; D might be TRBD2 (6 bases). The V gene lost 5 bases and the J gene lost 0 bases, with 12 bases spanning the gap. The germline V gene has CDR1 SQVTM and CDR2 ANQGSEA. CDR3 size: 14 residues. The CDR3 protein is CSVMVGGSTDTQYF. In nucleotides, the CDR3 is TGCAGCGTTATGGTGGGGGGAAGCACAGATACGCAGTATTTT.

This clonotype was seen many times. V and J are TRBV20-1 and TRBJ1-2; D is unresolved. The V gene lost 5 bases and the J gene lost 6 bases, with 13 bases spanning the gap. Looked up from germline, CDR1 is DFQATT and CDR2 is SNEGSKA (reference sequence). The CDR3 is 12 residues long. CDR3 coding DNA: TGCAGTGCTCGGAGGTTGACGGATGGCTACACCTTC. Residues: CSARRLTDGYTF.

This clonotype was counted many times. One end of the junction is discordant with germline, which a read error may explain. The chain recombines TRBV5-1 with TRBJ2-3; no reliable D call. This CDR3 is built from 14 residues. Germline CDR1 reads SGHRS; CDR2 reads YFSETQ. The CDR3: CASSSGGSTDTQYF. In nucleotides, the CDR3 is TGTGCCAGCAGTTCGGGTGGTTCCACAGATACGCAGTATTTT.

CDR3 in amino acids: CASTLFGGGKVTEAFF. CDR3 nucleotides: TGTGCCAGCACCCTGTTTGGGGGCGGGAAGGTGACTGAAGCTTTCTTT. J is TRBJ1-1 and V is TRBV5-6; weak D call: TRBD1 (6 bases). Germline values: CDR1 SGHDT, CDR2 YYEEEE. This CDR3 is 16 amino acids long. Trimming stripped 6 bases from V and 5 bases from J, with 23 bases between.

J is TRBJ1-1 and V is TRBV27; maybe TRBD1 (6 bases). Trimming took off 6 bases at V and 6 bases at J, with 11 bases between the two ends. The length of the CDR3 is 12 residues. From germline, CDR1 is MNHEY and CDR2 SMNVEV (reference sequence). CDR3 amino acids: CASRPTGSEAFF. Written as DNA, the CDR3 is TGTGCCAGCAGACCTACAGGGTCTGAAGCTTTCTTT.

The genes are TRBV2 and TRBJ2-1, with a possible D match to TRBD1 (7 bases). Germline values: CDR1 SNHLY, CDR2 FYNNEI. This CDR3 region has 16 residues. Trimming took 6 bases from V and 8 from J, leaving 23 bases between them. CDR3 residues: CASSLSGGPGGDEQFF. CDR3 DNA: TGTGCCAGCAGCCTATCAGGGGGGCCAGGGGGTGATGAGCAGTTCTTC.

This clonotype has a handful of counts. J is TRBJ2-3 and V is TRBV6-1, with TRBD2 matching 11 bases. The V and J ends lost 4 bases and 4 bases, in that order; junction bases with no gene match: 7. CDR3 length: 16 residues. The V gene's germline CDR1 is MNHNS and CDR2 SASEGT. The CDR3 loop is CASSGPLAGVADTQYF. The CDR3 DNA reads TGTGCCAGCAGTGGCCCACTAGCGGGGGTTGCAGATACGCAGTATTTT.

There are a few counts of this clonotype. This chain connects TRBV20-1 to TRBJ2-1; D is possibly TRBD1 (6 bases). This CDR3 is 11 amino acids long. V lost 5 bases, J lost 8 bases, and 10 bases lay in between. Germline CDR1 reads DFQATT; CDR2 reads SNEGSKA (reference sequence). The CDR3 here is CSASRGYEQFF. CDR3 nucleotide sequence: TGCAGTGCTTCCAGGGGTTATGAGCAGTTCTTC.

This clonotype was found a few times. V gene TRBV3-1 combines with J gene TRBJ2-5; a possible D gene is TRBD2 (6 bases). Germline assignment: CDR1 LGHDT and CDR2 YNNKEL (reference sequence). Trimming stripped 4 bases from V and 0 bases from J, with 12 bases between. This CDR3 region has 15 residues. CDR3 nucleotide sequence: TGTGCCAGCAGCCTACTTGGGACTCACCAAGAGACCCAGTACTTC. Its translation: CASSLLGTHQETQYF.

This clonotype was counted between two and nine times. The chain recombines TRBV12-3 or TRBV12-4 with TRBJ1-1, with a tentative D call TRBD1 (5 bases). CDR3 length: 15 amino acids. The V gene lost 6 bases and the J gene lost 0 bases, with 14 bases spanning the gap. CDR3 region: CASRSIIQVNTEAFF. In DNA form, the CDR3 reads TGTGCCAGCAGGTCTATCATACAGGTGAACACTGAAGCTTTCTTT.

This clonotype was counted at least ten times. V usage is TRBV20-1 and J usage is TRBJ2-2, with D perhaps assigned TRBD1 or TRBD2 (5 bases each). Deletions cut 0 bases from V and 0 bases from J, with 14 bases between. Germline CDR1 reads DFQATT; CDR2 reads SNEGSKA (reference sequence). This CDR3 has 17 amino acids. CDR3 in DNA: TGCAGTGCTAGAGATGGAAAGAGGGGCGCGAACACCGGGGAGCTGTTTTTT. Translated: CSARDGKRGANTGELFF.

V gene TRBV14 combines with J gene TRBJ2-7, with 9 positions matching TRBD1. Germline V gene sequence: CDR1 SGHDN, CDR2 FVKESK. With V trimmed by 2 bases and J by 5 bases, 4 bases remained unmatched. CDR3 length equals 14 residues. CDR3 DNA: TGTGCCAGCAGCCAAACAGGGGGCAAGAACGAGCAGTACTTC. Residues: CASSQTGGKNEQYF.

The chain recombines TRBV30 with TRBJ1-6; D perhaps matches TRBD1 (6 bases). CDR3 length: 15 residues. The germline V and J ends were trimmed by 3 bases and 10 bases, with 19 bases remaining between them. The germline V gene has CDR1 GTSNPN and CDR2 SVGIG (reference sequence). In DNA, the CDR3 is TGTGCCTGGAGCTTAGGTTCCAGGGGCGGCTCACCCCTCCACTTT. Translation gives CAWSLGSRGGSPLHF. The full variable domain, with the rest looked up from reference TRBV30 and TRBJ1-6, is SQTIHQWPATLVQPVGSPLSLECTVEGTSNPNLYWYRQAAGRGLQLLFYSVGIGQISSEVPQNLSASRPQDRQFILSSKKLLLSDSGFYLCAWSLGSRGGSPLHFGNGTRLTVT.

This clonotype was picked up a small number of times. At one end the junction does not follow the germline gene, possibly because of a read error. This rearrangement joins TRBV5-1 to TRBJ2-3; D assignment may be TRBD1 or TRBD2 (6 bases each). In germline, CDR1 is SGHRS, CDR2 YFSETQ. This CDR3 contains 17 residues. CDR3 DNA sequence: TGCGCCAGCAGCTTGGCCACCAGGGGAACTAGCAAAGATACGCAGTATTTT. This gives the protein CASSLATRGTSKDTQYF.

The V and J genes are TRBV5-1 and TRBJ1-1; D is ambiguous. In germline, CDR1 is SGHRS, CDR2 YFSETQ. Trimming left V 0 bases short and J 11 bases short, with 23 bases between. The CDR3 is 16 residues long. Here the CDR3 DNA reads TGCGCCAGCAGCTTGGACAGCGCTCCCCCGCATGGGCGGGCTTTCTTT. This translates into CASSLDSAPPHGRAFF.

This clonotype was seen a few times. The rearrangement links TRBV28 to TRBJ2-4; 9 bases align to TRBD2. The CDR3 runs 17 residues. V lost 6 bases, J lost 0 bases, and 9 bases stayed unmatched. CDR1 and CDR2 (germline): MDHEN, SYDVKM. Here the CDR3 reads CASRELAGMLAKNIQYF. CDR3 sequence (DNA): TGTGCCAGCAGGGAGCTAGCGGGGATGTTAGCCAAAAACATTCAGTACTTC.

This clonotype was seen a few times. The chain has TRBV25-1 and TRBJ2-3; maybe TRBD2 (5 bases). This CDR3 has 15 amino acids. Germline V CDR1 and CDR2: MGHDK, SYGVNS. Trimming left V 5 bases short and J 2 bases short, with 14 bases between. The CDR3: CASSKSGVITDTQYF. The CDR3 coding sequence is TGTGCCAGCAGTAAGAGCGGAGTTATCACAGATACGCAGTATTTT.

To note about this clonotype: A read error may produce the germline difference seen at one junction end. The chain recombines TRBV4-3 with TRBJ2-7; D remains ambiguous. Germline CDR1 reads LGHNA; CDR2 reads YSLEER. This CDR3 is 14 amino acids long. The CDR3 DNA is TGCGCCAGCAGCCAGAGAGTGGGCTCCTACGAGCTGTACTTC. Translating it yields CASSQRVGSYELYF.

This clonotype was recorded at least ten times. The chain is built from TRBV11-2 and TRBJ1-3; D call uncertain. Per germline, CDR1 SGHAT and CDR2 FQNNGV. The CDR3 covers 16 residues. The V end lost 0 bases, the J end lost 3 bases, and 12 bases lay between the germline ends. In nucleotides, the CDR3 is TGTGCCAGCAGCTTAGATACCAGCCCCCTTGGAAACACCATATATTTT. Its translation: CASSLDTSPLGNTIYF.

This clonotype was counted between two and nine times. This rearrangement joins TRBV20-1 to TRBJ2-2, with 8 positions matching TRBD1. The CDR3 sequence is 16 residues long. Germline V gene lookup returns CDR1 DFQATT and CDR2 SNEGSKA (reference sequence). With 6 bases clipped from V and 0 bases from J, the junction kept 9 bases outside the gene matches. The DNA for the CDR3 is TGCAGTGCCCGAATCCGGACAGGGACGAACACCGGGGAGCTGTTTTTT. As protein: CSARIRTGTNTGELFF.

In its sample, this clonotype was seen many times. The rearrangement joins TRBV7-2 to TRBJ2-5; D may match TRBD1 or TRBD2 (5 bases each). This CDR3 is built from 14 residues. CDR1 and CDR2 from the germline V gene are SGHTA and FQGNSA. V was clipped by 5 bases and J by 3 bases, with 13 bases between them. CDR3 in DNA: TGTGCCAGCAGCGCCGGGACGGGGAAAGAGACCCAGTACTTC. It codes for CASSAGTGKETQYF.

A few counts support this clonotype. In DNA, the CDR3 is TGTGCCAGCAGTATTGGGACAGGTGGAGAGACCCAGTACTTC. Amino acids: CASSIGTGGETQYF. The V call is TRBV6-1, the J call TRBJ2-5; TRBD1 matches at 8 bases. The trim removed 5 bases at V and 4 bases at J, leaving 6 bases unmatched. This CDR3 comprises 14 residues. Per the germline V gene, CDR1 is MNHNS and CDR2 is SASEGT.